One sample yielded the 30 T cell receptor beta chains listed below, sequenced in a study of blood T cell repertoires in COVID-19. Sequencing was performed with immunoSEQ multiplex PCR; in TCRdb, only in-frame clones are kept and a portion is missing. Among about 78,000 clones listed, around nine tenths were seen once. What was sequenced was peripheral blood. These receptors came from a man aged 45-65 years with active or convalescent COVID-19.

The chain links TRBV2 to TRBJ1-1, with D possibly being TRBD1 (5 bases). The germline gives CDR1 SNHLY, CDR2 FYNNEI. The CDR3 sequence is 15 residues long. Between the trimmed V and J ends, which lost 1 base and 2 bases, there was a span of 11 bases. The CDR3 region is CASSEGQGYNTEAFF. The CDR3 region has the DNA TGTGCCAGCAGTGAAGGCCAGGGATATAACACTGAAGCTTTCTTT.

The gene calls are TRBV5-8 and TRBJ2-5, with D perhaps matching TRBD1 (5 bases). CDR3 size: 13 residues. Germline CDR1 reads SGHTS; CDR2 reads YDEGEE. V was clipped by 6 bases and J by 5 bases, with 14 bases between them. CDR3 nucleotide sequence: TGTGCCAGCATCTGGACACCGACGGAGACCCAGTACTTC. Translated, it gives CASIWTPTETQYF.

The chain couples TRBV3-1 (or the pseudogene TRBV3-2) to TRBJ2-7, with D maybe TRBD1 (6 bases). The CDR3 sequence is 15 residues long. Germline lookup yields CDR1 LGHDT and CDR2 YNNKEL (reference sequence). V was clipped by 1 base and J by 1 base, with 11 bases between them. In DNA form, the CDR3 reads TGTGCCAGCAGCCAAGTCAGGGGAGAATCCTACGAGCAGTACTTC. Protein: CASSQVRGESYEQYF.

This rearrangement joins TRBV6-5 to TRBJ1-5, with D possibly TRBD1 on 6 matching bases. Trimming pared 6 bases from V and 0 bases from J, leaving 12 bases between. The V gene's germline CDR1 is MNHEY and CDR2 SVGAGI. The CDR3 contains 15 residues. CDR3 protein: CASSRRTDSNQPQHF. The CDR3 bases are TGTGCCAGCAGCCGACGGACAGATAGCAATCAGCCCCAGCATTTT.

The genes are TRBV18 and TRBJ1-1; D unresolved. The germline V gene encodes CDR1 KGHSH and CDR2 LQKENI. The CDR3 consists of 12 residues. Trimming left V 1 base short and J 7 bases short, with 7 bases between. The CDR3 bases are TGTGCCAGCTCACCACTGCGGAGTGAAGCTTTCTTT. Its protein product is CASSPLRSEAFF.

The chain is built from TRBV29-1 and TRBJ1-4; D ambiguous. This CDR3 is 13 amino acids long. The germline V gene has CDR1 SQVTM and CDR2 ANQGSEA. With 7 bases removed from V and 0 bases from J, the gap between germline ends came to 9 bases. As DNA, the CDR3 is TGCAGCGCTTACAGTTCAACTAATGAAAAACTGTTTTTT. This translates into CSAYSSTNEKLFF.

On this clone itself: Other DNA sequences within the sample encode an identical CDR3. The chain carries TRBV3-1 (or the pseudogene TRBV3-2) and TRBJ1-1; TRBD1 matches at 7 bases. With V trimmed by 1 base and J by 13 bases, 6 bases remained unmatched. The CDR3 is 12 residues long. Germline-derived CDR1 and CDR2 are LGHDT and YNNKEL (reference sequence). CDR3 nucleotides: TGTGCCAGCAGCCAAGGTCAGGGGGTTGGTTTCTTT. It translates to CASSQGQGVGFF.

CDR3 sequence (DNA): TGTGCCAGCAGTACTAGCGGGGGGCAAGGAGAGACCCAGTACTTC. It is translated as CASSTSGGQGETQYF. V gene TRBV6-5 combines with J gene TRBJ2-5; 12 positions agree with TRBD2. Losses at the gene ends were 5 bases for V and 4 bases for J; bases not matched to a gene: 5. This CDR3 has 15 amino acids. Germline values: CDR1 MNHEY, CDR2 SVGAGI.

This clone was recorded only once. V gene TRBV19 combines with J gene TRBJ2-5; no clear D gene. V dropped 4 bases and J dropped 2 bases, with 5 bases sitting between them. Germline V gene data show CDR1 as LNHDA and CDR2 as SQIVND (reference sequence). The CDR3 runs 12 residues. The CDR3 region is CASSTQQETQYF. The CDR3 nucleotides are TGTGCCAGTAGTACTCAGCAAGAGACCCAGTACTTC. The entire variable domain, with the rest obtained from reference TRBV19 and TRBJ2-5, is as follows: DGGITQSPKYLFRKEGQNVTLSCEQNLNHDAMYWYRQDPGQGLRLIYYSQIVNDFQKGDIAEGYSVSREKKESFPLTVTSAQKNPTAFYLCASSTQQETQYFGPGTRLLVL.

The chain's CDR3 is CATSDSAYEQYV. CDR3 nucleotides: TGTGCCACCAGTGATTCGGCCTACGAGCAGTACGTC. This chain joins TRBV24-1 and TRBJ2-7, with D hard to call. The CDR3 loop spans 12 amino acids. The germline V and J ends were trimmed by 2 bases and 2 bases, with 3 bases remaining between them. The germline V gene has CDR1 KGHDR and CDR2 SFDVKD.

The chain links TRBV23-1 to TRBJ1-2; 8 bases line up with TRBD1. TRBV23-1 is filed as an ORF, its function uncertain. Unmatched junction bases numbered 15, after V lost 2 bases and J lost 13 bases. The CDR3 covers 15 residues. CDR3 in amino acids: CASSQPKRTGMACTF. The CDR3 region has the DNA TGCGCCAGCAGTCAACCGAAGAGGACAGGGATGGCTTGCACCTTC.

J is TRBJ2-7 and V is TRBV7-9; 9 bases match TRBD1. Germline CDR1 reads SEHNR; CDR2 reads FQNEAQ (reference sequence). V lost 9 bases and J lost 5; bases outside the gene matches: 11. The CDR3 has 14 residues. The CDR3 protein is CASSWGDRVHEQYF. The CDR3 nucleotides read TGTGCCAGTTCCTGGGGGGACAGGGTCCACGAGCAGTACTTC.

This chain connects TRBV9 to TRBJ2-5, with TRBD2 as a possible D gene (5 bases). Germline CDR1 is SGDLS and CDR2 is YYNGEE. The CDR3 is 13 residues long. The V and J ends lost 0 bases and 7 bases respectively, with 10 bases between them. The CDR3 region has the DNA TGTGCCAGCAGCGTAGAAGGAGCGGCGACCCAGTACTTC. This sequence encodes CASSVEGAATQYF. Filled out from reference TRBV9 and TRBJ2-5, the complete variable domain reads DSGVTQTPKHLITATGQRVTLRCSPRSGDLSVYWYQQSLDQGLQFLIQYYNGEERAKGNILERFSAQQFPDLHSELNLSSLELGDSALYFCASSVEGAATQYFGPGTRLLVL.

The CDR3 is CSASPRQNNEKLFF. The CDR3 nucleotides are TGCAGTGCTAGTCCCCGACAGAATAATGAAAAACTGTTTTTT. The V call is TRBV20-1, the J call TRBJ1-4; D may be TRBD1 (5 bases). V dropped 3 bases and J dropped 4 bases, with 12 bases sitting between them. The CDR3 covers 14 residues. CDR1 is DFQATT, CDR2 SNEGSKA, per germline (reference sequence).

The chain's CDR3 is CASRPTGWYRSNQPQHF. Here the CDR3 DNA reads TGTGCCAGCAGGCCGACAGGGTGGTATCGTAGCAATCAGCCCCAGCATTTT. V usage is TRBV27 and J usage is TRBJ1-5, with TRBD1 matching over 7 bases. CDR3 size: 17 residues. Germline assignment: CDR1 MNHEY and CDR2 SMNVEV (reference sequence). The J segment lost 0 bases and the V segment lost 6 bases, leaving 11 bases of the junction unmatched.

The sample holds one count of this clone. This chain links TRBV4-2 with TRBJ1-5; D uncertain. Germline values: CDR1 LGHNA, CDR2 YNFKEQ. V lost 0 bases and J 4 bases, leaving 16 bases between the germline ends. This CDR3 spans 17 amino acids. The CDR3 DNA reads TGTGCCAGCAGCCAAGATCAATCCGCGCCCGGTAATCAGCCCCAGCATTTT. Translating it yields CASSQDQSAPGNQPQHF.

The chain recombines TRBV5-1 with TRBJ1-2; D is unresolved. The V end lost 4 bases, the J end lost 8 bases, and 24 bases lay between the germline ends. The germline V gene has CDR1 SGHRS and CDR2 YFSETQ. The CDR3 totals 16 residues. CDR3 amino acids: CASSLSLTSRFQGYTF. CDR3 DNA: TGCGCCAGCAGCCTATCTCTTACGTCGAGGTTTCAGGGCTACACCTTC.

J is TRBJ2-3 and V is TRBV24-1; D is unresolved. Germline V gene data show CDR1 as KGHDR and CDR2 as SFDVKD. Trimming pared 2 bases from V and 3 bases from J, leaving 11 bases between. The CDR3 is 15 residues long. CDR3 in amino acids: CATSDSTVVTDTQYF. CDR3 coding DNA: TGTGCCACCAGTGATTCCACTGTCGTTACAGATACGCAGTATTTT.

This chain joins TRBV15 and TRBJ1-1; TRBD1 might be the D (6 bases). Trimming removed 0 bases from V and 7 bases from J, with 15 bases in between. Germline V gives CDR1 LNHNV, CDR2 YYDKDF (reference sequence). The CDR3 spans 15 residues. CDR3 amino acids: CATSRDNTGFVEAFF. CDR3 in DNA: TGTGCCACCAGCAGAGATAATACAGGGTTTGTTGAAGCTTTCTTT.

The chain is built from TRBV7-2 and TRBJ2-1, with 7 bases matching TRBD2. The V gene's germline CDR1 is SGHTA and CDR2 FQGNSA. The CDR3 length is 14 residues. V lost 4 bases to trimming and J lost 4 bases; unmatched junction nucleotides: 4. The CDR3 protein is CASSSQRGYNEQFF. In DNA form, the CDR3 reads TGTGCCAGCAGCTCTCAGCGGGGTTACAATGAGCAGTTCTTC. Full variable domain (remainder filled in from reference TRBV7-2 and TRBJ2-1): GAGVSQSPSNKVTEKGKDVELRCDPISGHTALYWYRQSLGQGLEFLIYFQGNSAPDKSGLPSDRFSAERTGGSVSTLTIQRTQQEDSAVYLCASSSQRGYNEQFFGPGTRLTVL.

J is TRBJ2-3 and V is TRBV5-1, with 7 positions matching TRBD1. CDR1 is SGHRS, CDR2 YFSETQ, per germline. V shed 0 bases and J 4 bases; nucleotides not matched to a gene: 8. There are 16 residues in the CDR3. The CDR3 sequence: CASSLASGTVPDTQYF. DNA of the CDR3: TGCGCCAGCAGCTTGGCGTCCGGGACAGTCCCAGATACGCAGTATTTT.

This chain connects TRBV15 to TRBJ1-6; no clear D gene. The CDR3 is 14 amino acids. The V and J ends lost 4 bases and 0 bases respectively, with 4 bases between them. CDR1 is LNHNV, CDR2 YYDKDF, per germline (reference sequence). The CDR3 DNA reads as TGTGCCACCAGCACGAGCTCCTATAATTCACCCCTCCACTTT. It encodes CATSTSSYNSPLHF.

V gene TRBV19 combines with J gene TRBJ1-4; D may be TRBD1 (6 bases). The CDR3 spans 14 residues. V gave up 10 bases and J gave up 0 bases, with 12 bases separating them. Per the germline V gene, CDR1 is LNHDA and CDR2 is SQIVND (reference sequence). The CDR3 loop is CATNQGTTNEKLFF. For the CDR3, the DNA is TGTGCCACCAACCAGGGGACAACTAATGAAAAACTGTTTTTT.

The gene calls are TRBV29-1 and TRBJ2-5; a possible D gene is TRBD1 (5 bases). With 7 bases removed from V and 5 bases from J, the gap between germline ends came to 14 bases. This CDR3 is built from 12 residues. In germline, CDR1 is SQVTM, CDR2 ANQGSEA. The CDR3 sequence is CSGRVMGETQYF. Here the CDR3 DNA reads TGCAGCGGCAGGGTGATGGGGGAGACCCAGTACTTC.

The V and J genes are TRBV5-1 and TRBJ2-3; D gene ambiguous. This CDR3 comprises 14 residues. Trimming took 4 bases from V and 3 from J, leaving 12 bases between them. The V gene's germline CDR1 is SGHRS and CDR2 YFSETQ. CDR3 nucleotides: TGCGCCAGCAGCGACACCCTACAGACAGATACGCAGTATTTT. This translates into CASSDTLQTDTQYF.

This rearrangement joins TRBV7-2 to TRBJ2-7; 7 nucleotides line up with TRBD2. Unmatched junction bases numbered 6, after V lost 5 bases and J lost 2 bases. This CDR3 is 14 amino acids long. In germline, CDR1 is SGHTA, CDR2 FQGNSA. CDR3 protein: CASSQAGTTYEQYF. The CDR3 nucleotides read TGTGCCAGCAGCCAAGCGGGGACCACCTACGAGCAGTACTTC.

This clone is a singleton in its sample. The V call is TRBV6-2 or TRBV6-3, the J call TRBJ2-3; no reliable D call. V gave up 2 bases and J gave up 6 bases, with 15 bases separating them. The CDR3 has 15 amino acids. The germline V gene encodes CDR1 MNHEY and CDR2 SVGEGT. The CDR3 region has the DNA TGTGCCAGCAGTTACGTTGAGAGGTTGGCCGATACGCAGTATTTT. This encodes CASSYVERLADTQYF.

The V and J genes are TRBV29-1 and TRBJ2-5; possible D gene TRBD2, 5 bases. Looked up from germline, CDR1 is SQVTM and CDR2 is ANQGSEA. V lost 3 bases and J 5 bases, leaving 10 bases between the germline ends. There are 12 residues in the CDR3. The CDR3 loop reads CSVEAGVETQYF. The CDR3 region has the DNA TGCAGCGTTGAGGCCGGGGTTGAGACCCAGTACTTC.

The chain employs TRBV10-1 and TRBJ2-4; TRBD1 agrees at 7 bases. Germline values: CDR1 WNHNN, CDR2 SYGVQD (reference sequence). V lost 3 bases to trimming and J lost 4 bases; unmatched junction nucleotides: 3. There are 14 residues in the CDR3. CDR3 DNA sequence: TGCGCCAGCAGTGAAGGGACAGCTAAAAACATTCAGTACTTC. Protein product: CASSEGTAKNIQYF.

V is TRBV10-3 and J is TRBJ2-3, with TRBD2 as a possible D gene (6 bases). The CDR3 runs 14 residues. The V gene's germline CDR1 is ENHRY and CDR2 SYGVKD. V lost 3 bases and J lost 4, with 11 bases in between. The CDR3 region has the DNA TGTGCCATCAGTGATGGAGGGCTGGCAGATACGCAGTATTTT. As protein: CAISDGGLADTQYF.